The 18 T cell receptor beta chains reported below all come from one sample, sequenced in a study of blood T cell repertoires in COVID-19. Assay: immunoSEQ multiplex PCR; the TCRdb copy retains only in-frame clones and omits some. The table has roughly 300,000 clones, 92% seen once. The sample was PBMCs or T cells enriched from blood (not recorded which). The receptors here all came from a woman in her twenties or thirties who had recovered from COVID-19.

The CDR3 DNA follows: TGTGCCAGCAGTTATCGGCTAGCGCGCACAGATACGCAGTATTTT. Translated, it gives CASSYRLARTDTQYF. The gene calls are TRBV27 and TRBJ2-3; possibly TRBD2 for D (6 bases). The CDR3 loop spans 15 amino acids. CDR1 and CDR2 from the germline V gene are MNHEY and SMNVEV (reference sequence). V was clipped by 4 bases and J by 1 base, with 12 bases between them.

The chain links TRBV2 to TRBJ1-4, with a possible D match to TRBD1 (5 bases). Germline CDR1 SNHLY, CDR2 FYNNEI. V was trimmed by 5 bases and J by 4 bases, leaving 11 bases between them. The CDR3 sequence is 14 residues long. The CDR3 spells CASSRGTNNEKLFF. DNA for the CDR3: TGTGCCAGCAGTCGGGGGACTAATAATGAAAAACTGTTTTTT.

This sequence joins TRBV11-3 and TRBJ2-5; D perhaps matches TRBD1 (6 bases). The CDR3 runs 14 residues. Between the trimmed V and J ends, which lost 5 bases and 1 base, there was a span of 11 bases. Germline CDR1 SGHNT, CDR2 YENEEA. CDR3 in amino acids: CASSALDSQETQYF. The DNA for the CDR3 is TGTGCCAGCAGCGCTTTGGACAGCCAAGAGACCCAGTACTTC.

This chain uses TRBV11-3 with TRBJ2-1; 8 bases fit TRBD2. Germline V CDR1 and CDR2: SGHNT, YENEEA. CDR3 length: 13 amino acids. With V trimmed by 6 bases and J by 6 bases, 4 bases remained unmatched. The CDR3 sequence: CASSGTSINEQFF. Here the CDR3 DNA reads TGTGCCAGCAGTGGGACTAGTATCAATGAGCAGTTCTTC.

The chain carries TRBV19 and TRBJ2-1; D is uncertain. V lost 2 bases, J lost 6 bases, and 8 bases lay in between. Germline V gene sequence: CDR1 LNHDA, CDR2 SQIVND (reference sequence). This CDR3 has 13 residues. The CDR3 region is CASSITPLNEQFF. Written as DNA, the CDR3 is TGTGCCAGTAGTATAACTCCCCTCAATGAGCAGTTCTTC.

This chain uses TRBV6-2 or TRBV6-3 with TRBJ1-4, with 7 nucleotides matching TRBD1. V dropped 6 bases and J dropped 0; count of bases not matched to a gene: 7. This CDR3 region has 16 residues. Germline V gene data show CDR1 as MNHEY and CDR2 as SVGEGT. CDR3 residues: CASSPTGAATNEKLFF. DNA of the CDR3: TGTGCCAGCAGCCCTACAGGGGCAGCAACTAATGAAAAACTGTTTTTT.

The chain recombines TRBV5-1 with TRBJ2-2, with 9 nucleotides matching TRBD2. V trimming: 7 bases; J trimming: 6 bases; junction bases outside the gene matches: 7. This CDR3 contains 14 residues. Germline V gene lookup returns CDR1 SGHRS and CDR2 YFSETQ. The DNA for the CDR3 is TGCGCCAGCGGCCCCGGGACTAGCTCCGGGGAGCTGTTTTTT. Translation: CASGPGTSSGELFF.

This chain joins TRBV7-8 and TRBJ1-6; the match to TRBD1 covers 7 bases. Germline V gives CDR1 SGHVS, CDR2 FQNEAQ. V dropped 6 bases and J dropped 7; count of bases not matched to a gene: 6. The CDR3 has 14 amino acids. CDR3 in amino acids: CASRTGTANSPLHF. CDR3 sequence (DNA): TGTGCCAGCAGAACCGGGACAGCGAATTCACCCCTCCACTTT.

The chain combines TRBV24-1 with TRBJ2-7; D may be TRBD1 (7 bases). Trimming took off 4 bases at V and 1 base at J, with 10 bases between the two ends. The CDR3 has 14 residues. The germline V gene has CDR1 KGHDR and CDR2 SFDVKD. The DNA of the CDR3 is TGTGCCACCAGTGACGCGGGACAGTCCTACGAGCAGTACTTC. Amino acids: CATSDAGQSYEQYF.

The gene calls are TRBV30 and TRBJ2-2; 7 bases are shared with TRBD1. This CDR3 spans 14 amino acids. V lost 3 bases, J lost 2 bases, and 3 bases stayed unmatched. Germline V gives CDR1 GTSNPN, CDR2 SVGIG (reference sequence). CDR3 loop: CAWSGDRNTGELFF. The CDR3, as DNA: TGTGCCTGGAGCGGGGACAGAAACACCGGGGAGCTGTTTTTT. The full variable domain, with the rest looked up from reference TRBV30 and TRBJ2-2, is SQTIHQWPATLVQPVGSPLSLECTVEGTSNPNLYWYRQAAGRGLQLLFYSVGIGQISSEVPQNLSASRPQDRQFILSSKKLLLSDSGFYLCAWSGDRNTGELFFGEGSRLTVL.

The chain couples TRBV20-1 to TRBJ1-4; unclear D gene. The CDR3 has 14 amino acids. Trimming left V 4 bases short and J 8 bases short, with 17 bases between. Looked up from germline, CDR1 is DFQATT and CDR2 is SNEGSKA (reference sequence). CDR3 in DNA: TGCAGTGCTATTGAGGGTGCCGGGTACGAAAAACTGTTTTTT. It codes for CSAIEGAGYEKLFF.

This chain joins TRBV9 and TRBJ2-5; D is perhaps TRBD1 (6 bases). CDR3 size: 13 residues. V shed 1 base and J shed 3 bases, with 7 bases lying between them. Germline V CDR1 and CDR2: SGDLS, YYNGEE. The CDR3 coding sequence is TGTGCCAGCAGCGTATGGGACAAAGAGACCCAGTACTTC. Protein product: CASSVWDKETQYF.

This clone was seen just once. The chain combines TRBV5-6 with TRBJ2-1; TRBD2 agrees at 11 bases. This CDR3 contains 15 residues. The junction had 11 bases not matched to a gene; V was cut back by 0 bases and J by 15 bases. The V gene's germline CDR1 is SGHDT and CDR2 YYEEEE. This CDR3 reads CASSLALSGRAVPFF. CDR3 sequence (DNA): TGTGCCAGCAGCTTGGCCCTTAGCGGGAGGGCCGTTCCGTTCTTC.

In this sample, this clone turned up once. CDR3 sequence: CASSYETSAVWRETQYF. In DNA form, the CDR3 reads TGTGCCAGCAGTTACGAGACCTCTGCAGTTTGGCGGGAGACCCAGTACTTC. The chain joins TRBV6-2 or TRBV6-3 to TRBJ2-5; D gene ambiguous. There are 17 residues in the CDR3. Germline values: CDR1 MNHEY, CDR2 SVGEGT. Between the trimmed V and J ends, which lost 2 bases and 5 bases, there was a span of 21 bases.

CDR3 sequence reads: CASSLALAGVTGELFF. CDR3 DNA sequence: TGTGCCAGCAGCTTAGCCCTAGCGGGAGTTACCGGGGAGCTGTTTTTT. The chain employs TRBV7-8 and TRBJ2-2, with 10 bases identical to TRBD2. This CDR3 has 16 residues. V was clipped by 0 bases and J by 5 bases; unmatched bases: 3. Germline V CDR1 and CDR2: SGHVS, FQNEAQ.

The gene calls are TRBV11-2 and TRBJ2-1, with TRBD2 as a possible D gene (6 bases). The CDR3 is 15 residues long. With 5 bases removed from V and 7 bases from J, the gap between germline ends came to 18 bases. The germline V gene encodes CDR1 SGHAT and CDR2 FQNNGV. The CDR3 region is CASSPKSGVINEQFF. The DNA for the CDR3 is TGTGCCAGCAGCCCTAAGTCGGGAGTCATAAATGAGCAGTTCTTC. Looking up the rest from reference TRBV11-2 and TRBJ2-1 gives the full variable domain: EAGVAQSPRYKIIEKRQSVAFWCNPISGHATLYWYQQILGQGPKLLIQFQNNGVVDDSQLPKDRFSAERLKGVDSTLKIQPAKLEDSAVYLCASSPKSGVINEQFFGPGTRLTVL.

CDR3 protein: CASSQTGLVWEPQHF. The CDR3 coding sequence is TGTGCCAGCAGTCAGACAGGGCTGGTCTGGGAGCCCCAGCATTTT. This chain links TRBV27 with TRBJ1-5, with 7 nucleotides matching TRBD1. Trimming cost V 5 bases and J 8 bases; bases outside gene matches: 12. Germline CDR1 is MNHEY and CDR2 is SMNVEV (reference sequence). This CDR3 is 15 amino acids long.

This rearrangement joins TRBV28 to TRBJ1-4; possibly TRBD1 for D (5 bases). There are 14 residues in the CDR3. V was trimmed by 5 bases and J by 7 bases, leaving 14 bases between them. Germline CDR1 is MDHEN and CDR2 is SYDVKM. The CDR3 DNA reads as TGTGCCAGCAGTCAACCGGGGGGGGGTGAAAAACTGTTTTTT. Encoded protein: CASSQPGGGEKLFF.